Listed here are 26 T cell receptor beta chains from one sample, sequenced in a study of CD8 T cells in Susac syndrome. After extraction with the RNeasy kit, roughly 0.45 to 1 ug of the RNA was reverse transcribed using random hexamers. TCRdb passed the immunoSEQ multiplex PCR reads through MiXCR, listing each CDR3 protein once. The profile shows about 110,000 distinct CDR3 sequences, approximately 94% of them singletons. Material: CD8+ T cells from PBMCs. Every receptor here comes from a human donor with Susac syndrome.

V is TRBV9 and J is TRBJ2-1; the match to TRBD2 covers 8 bases. CDR3 length equals 15 residues. Looked up from germline, CDR1 is SGDLS and CDR2 is YYNGEE. V was pared by 0 bases and J by 8 bases, with 7 bases of the junction left unmatched. CDR3 nucleotides: TGTGCCAGCAGCGTAGAGGGACTAGACTTGGATGAGCAGTTCTTC. This sequence encodes CASSVEGLDLDEQFF. The variable domain in full, completed from reference TRBV9 and TRBJ2-1, reads DSGVTQTPKHLITATGQRVTLRCSPRSGDLSVYWYQQSLDQGLQFLIQYYNGEERAKGNILERFSAQQFPDLHSELNLSSLELGDSALYFCASSVEGLDLDEQFFGPGTRLTVL.

The rearrangement links TRBV18 to TRBJ2-1; perhaps TRBD1 as D (6 bases). CDR1 and CDR2 from the germline V gene are KGHSH and LQKENI. Between the trimmed V and J ends, which lost 3 bases and 9 bases, there was a span of 9 bases. There are 12 residues in the CDR3. The CDR3 DNA sequence: TGTGCCAGCTCACCGGGGGCCCTTGAGCAGTTCTTC. This translates into CASSPGALEQFF.

The V and J genes are TRBV20-1 and TRBJ2-7, with D perhaps TRBD2 (6 bases). V was cut by 1 base and J by 5 bases, with 9 bases left in between. The CDR3 sequence is 12 residues long. CDR1 DFQATT and CDR2 SNEGSKA come from the germline V gene (reference sequence). CDR3 protein: CSARGGGNEQYF. In DNA, the CDR3 is TGCAGTGCTAGAGGTGGGGGGAACGAGCAGTACTTC.

The chain employs TRBV29-1 and TRBJ2-3, with 7 nucleotides matching TRBD1. From germline, CDR1 is SQVTM and CDR2 ANQGSEA. V dropped 0 bases and J dropped 4; count of bases not matched to a gene: 7. The CDR3 totals 15 residues. The CDR3 DNA follows: TGCAGCGTTGAAGATCTAGGGGGCAGCGCAGATACGCAGTATTTT. It codes for CSVEDLGGSADTQYF.

The chain couples TRBV20-1 to TRBJ2-5; TRBD1 matches 11 bases. The CDR3 is 15 residues long. Germline values: CDR1 DFQATT, CDR2 SNEGSKA (reference sequence). This CDR3 reads CRGQGVGETLETQYF. The CDR3 bases are TGCAGGGGACAGGGGGTAGGGGAGACTCTTGAGACCCAGTACTTC.

The V call is TRBV5-6, the J call TRBJ2-1; perhaps TRBD1 as D (5 bases). The V end lost 4 bases, the J end lost 7 bases, and 18 bases lay between the germline ends. This CDR3 region has 15 residues. Looked up from germline, CDR1 is SGHDT and CDR2 is YYEEEE. DNA for the CDR3: TGTGCCAGCAGCATACTCAGGGTAATTATAAATGAGCAGTTCTTC. Protein: CASSILRVIINEQFF. The whole variable domain, filled in from reference TRBV5-6 and TRBJ2-1, reads DAGVTQSPTHLIKTRGQQVTLRCSPKSGHDTVSWYQQALGQGPQFIFQYYEEEERQRGNFPDRFSGHQFPNYSSELNVNALLLGDSALYLCASSILRVIINEQFFGPGTRLTVL.

The chain couples TRBV29-1 to TRBJ2-7; D uncertain. Trimming removed 2 bases at V and 0 bases at J, with 8 bases between. Germline CDR1 is SQVTM and CDR2 is ANQGSEA. The CDR3 has 13 residues. This chain's CDR3 is CSVEFGDSYEQYF. CDR3 in DNA: TGCAGCGTTGAATTTGGTGACTCCTACGAGCAGTACTTC.

V is TRBV12-3 or TRBV12-4 and J is TRBJ2-4, with D perhaps assigned TRBD1 or TRBD2 (6 bases each). The V end lost 8 bases, the J end lost 2 bases, and 16 bases lay between the germline ends. The CDR3 contains 15 residues. The DNA of the CDR3 is TGTGCCAGCCTTAGGAGGGGGGCGTCCAAAAACATTCAGTACTTC. Protein: CASLRRGASKNIQYF.

DNA for the CDR3: TGTGCCAGCAGCGGCGACGAGGGGACTCGGACTGAAGCTTTCTTT. This translates into CASSGDEGTRTEAFF. The rearrangement joins TRBV2 to TRBJ1-1, with D possibly matching TRBD1 (5 bases). Deletions cut 6 bases from V and 5 bases from J, with 19 bases between. Germline V gene lookup returns CDR1 SNHLY and CDR2 FYNNEI. The CDR3 totals 15 residues.

The sample holds one count of this clonotype. The rearrangement uses TRBV5-1 and TRBJ2-7; the match to TRBD2 covers 7 bases. J was trimmed by 2 bases and V by 4 bases; bases with no gene match: 9. This CDR3 has 15 residues. Germline V CDR1 and CDR2: SGHRS, YFSETQ. The CDR3, as DNA: TGCGCCAGCAGCCTCTCTGGCGGGGGTGCCTACGAGCAGTACTTC. Amino acids: CASSLSGGGAYEQYF.

The V gene is TRBV27, the J gene TRBJ1-2, with D perhaps matching TRBD1 (5 bases). Germline values: CDR1 MNHEY, CDR2 SMNVEV (reference sequence). This CDR3 has 13 residues. Trimming removed 1 base at V and 8 bases at J, with 11 bases between. The CDR3 spells CASSLYSGAGYTF. DNA of the CDR3: TGTGCCAGCAGTTTATATTCCGGGGCCGGCTACACCTTC.

The count of this clonotype is one. The chain employs TRBV2 and TRBJ1-3; 8 positions agree with TRBD1. The CDR3 has 14 residues. With V trimmed by 7 bases and J by 4 bases, 6 bases remained unmatched. Germline V lookup: CDR1 SNHLY, CDR2 FYNNEI. The CDR3 bases are TGTGCCAGCACCCAGGGGGCAGGCGGAAACACCATATATTTT. As protein: CASTQGAGGNTIYF.

The chain recombines TRBV13 with TRBJ1-2; tentatively, D is TRBD1 (6 bases). CDR3 length equals 13 residues. Germline lookup yields CDR1 PRHDT and CDR2 FYEKMQ (reference sequence). Trimming took 6 bases from V and 3 from J, leaving 11 bases between them. CDR3: CASRPQGYYGYTF. The CDR3 DNA is TGTGCCAGCAGGCCACAGGGATACTATGGCTACACCTTC.

This chain connects TRBV12-3 or TRBV12-4 to TRBJ2-1; 10 bases match TRBD2. This CDR3 contains 15 residues. J lost 2 bases, V lost 8 bases, and 6 bases had no gene match. CDR3 bases: TGTGCCAGCTCCCCCGGGACTAGCGCCTACAATGAGCAGTTCTTC. It codes for CASSPGTSAYNEQFF.

The chain is built from TRBV29-1 and TRBJ1-2, with D perhaps TRBD1 (6 bases). The V gene's germline CDR1 is SQVTM and CDR2 ANQGSEA. This CDR3 has 15 residues. V lost 5 bases and J lost 0, with 16 bases in between. CDR3 region: CSVIVIGQPNYGYTF. Here the CDR3 DNA reads TGCAGCGTTATAGTTATCGGACAGCCTAACTATGGCTACACCTTC.

V usage is TRBV9 and J usage is TRBJ1-2; TRBD1 is a possible D gene (5 bases). This CDR3 has 15 residues. Germline CDR1 reads SGDLS; CDR2 reads YYNGEE. Trimming took off 4 bases at V and 6 bases at J, with 19 bases between the two ends. CDR3 loop: CASSPRVQGRDGYTF. The DNA of the CDR3 is TGTGCCAGCAGCCCCCGCGTTCAGGGCAGGGATGGCTACACCTTC.

This chain uses TRBV2 with TRBJ2-5, with D maybe TRBD2 (6 bases). CDR3 length: 13 residues. Deletions cut 8 bases from V and 2 bases from J, with 12 bases between. In germline, CDR1 is SNHLY, CDR2 FYNNEI. The CDR3 sequence: CASQAGRQETQYF. As DNA, the CDR3 is TGTGCCAGCCAAGCGGGCAGGCAAGAGACCCAGTACTTC.

V and J are TRBV12-3 or TRBV12-4 and TRBJ1-5; 7 bases agree with TRBD1. The CDR3 covers 16 residues. V lost 1 base and J lost 4; bases outside the gene matches: 7. The CDR3 is CASSLEGTVLNQPQHF. CDR3 bases: TGTGCCAGCAGTTTAGAGGGGACAGTCCTTAATCAGCCCCAGCATTTT.

The chain recombines TRBV4-1 with TRBJ2-1; 10 bases align to TRBD2. Trimming cost V 4 bases and J 0 bases; bases outside gene matches: 9. Germline V gene sequence: CDR1 MGHRA, CDR2 YSYEKL. This CDR3 region has 18 residues. The CDR3 region has the DNA TGCGCCAGCAGCCCCCTTAGCGGGGGGCAGGGCTCCTACAATGAGCAGTTCTTC. Protein product: CASSPLSGGQGSYNEQFF.

This CDR3 is CASSWPGYNEQFF. CDR3 coding DNA: TGTGCCAGCAGTTGGCCGGGGTACAATGAGCAGTTCTTC. This chain joins TRBV6-2 or TRBV6-3 and TRBJ2-1; tentatively, D is TRBD2 (5 bases). Per the germline V gene, CDR1 is MNHEY and CDR2 is SVGEGT. Trimming removed 4 bases at V and 4 bases at J, with 8 bases between. The CDR3 contains 13 residues.

This clonotype was seen once. The J gene is TRBJ2-4, the V gene TRBV9, with TRBD2 matching over 11 bases. The trim removed 3 bases at V and 8 bases at J, leaving 10 bases unmatched. This CDR3 has 16 residues. CDR1 and CDR2 (germline): SGDLS, YYNGEE. CDR3 DNA sequence: TGTGCCAGCAGCGCCACTAGCGGGGGAGGTCTGGACATTCAGTACTTC. Encoded protein: CASSATSGGGLDIQYF.

V is TRBV9 and J is TRBJ1-2; D is ambiguous. CDR3 size: 14 residues. Germline assignment: CDR1 SGDLS and CDR2 YYNGEE. Trimming pared 3 bases from V and 4 bases from J, leaving 13 bases between. In DNA form, the CDR3 reads TGTGCCAGCAGCGACGGATCCGCCGTCTATGGCTACACCTTC. Its translation: CASSDGSAVYGYTF.

The chain is built from TRBV4-2 and TRBJ1-1, with a weak D call TRBD1 (6 bases). This CDR3 region has 17 residues. Looked up from germline, CDR1 is LGHNA and CDR2 is YNFKEQ. The V end lost 0 bases, the J end lost 0 bases, and 14 bases lay between the germline ends. The DNA for the CDR3 is TGTGCCAGCAGCCAAGAGGGAACAGGGCATGTGAACACTGAAGCTTTCTTT. Protein product: CASSQEGTGHVNTEAFF.

With respect to this clonotype: An end of the junction differs from the germline gene, which may be a read error. The chain joins TRBV20-1 to TRBJ1-1, with no clear D. The germline V gene has CDR1 DFQATT and CDR2 SNEGSKA (reference sequence). The CDR3 contains 15 residues. The CDR3 spells CSARKGGGPNTEAFF. CDR3 nucleotide sequence: TGCAGTGCTAGAAAAGGAGGAGGACCAAACACTGAAGCCTTCTTT.

The chain couples TRBV11-2 to TRBJ2-1; D not certain. The CDR3 has 12 residues. Looked up from germline, CDR1 is SGHAT and CDR2 is FQNNGV. Trimming took 4 bases from V and 7 from J, leaving 8 bases between them. The CDR3 sequence: CASSSGKNEQFF. The CDR3 DNA reads as TGTGCCAGCAGCTCAGGAAAGAATGAGCAGTTCTTC.

This chain joins TRBV9 and TRBJ2-3; D may match TRBD1 or TRBD2 (6 bases each). The CDR3 totals 10 residues. Germline lookup yields CDR1 SGDLS and CDR2 YYNGEE. V was clipped by 7 bases and J by 9 bases, with 9 bases between them. The CDR3: CASGGGTQYF. The CDR3 DNA reads as TGTGCCAGCGGAGGGGGAACGCAGTATTTT.